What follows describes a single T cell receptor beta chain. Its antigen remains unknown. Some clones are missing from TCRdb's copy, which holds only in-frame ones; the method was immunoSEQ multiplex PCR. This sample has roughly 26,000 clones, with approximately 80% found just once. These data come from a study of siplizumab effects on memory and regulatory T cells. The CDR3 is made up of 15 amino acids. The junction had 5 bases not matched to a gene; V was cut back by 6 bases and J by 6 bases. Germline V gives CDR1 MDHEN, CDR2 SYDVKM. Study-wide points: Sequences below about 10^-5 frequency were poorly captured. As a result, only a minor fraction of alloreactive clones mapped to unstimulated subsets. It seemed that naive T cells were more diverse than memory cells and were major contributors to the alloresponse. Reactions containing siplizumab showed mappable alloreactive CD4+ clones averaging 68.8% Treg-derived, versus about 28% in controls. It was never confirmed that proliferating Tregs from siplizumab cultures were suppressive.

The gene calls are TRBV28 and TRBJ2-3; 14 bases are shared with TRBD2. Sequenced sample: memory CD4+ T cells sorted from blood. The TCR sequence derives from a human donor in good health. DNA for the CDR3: TGTGCCAGCAGGGGGACTAGCGGGAGCTTGGATACGCAGTATTTT. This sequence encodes CASRGTSGSLDTQYF.